The clone carrying this T cell receptor (beta chain) was detected many times. The sample comes from a study of T cells in Graves' hyperthyroidism and ophthalmopathy. Regions amplified from RNA transcripts were the TCR beta CDR3 regions. The HTBI primer set served for first-round RT-PCR of the TCR CDR3. TCRdb processed the multiplex PCR reads anew with MiXCR; each CDR3 protein has one entry. The sample records about 560,000 distinct CDR3 sequences, 16% being singletons. CDR1 and CDR2 (germline): SNHLY, FYNNEI. The V gene end was trimmed by 10 bases and the J gene end by 3 bases; junction bases not matched to a gene: 17. The CDR3 is 18 residues long.

V gene TRBV2 combines with J gene TRBJ2-3; 12 bases are a match to TRBD1. The receptor's source is a young woman with Graves' hyperthyroidism. The sample consisted of blood. The DNA for the CDR3 is TGTGCCACCACCCGAAGTCCGGGACAGGGGGCAGGAACAGATACGCAGTATTTT. Protein sequence: CATTRSPGQGAGTDTQYF.